This T cell receptor beta chain originates from a study of cytomegalovirus exposure and HLA in healthy donors. Primers: 60 Vbeta forward and 13 Jbeta reverse. Here immunoSEQ multiplex PCR was the method, and the copy in TCRdb shows in-frame clones only, minus some. In the table there are about 160,000 clones, approximately 80% of which are singletons. This cohort consisted of healthy bone marrow donors. As for this clone: The antigen is unknown.

Study outcomes and limitations: Cytomegalovirus-associated status was assigned to 164 TCR beta chains.

CDR3 length: 15 amino acids. Germline values: CDR1 MNHNY, CDR2 SVGAGI (reference sequence). With 5 bases clipped from V and 7 bases from J, the junction kept 7 bases outside the gene matches. The rearrangement joins TRBV6-6 to TRBJ1-4; the match to TRBD1 covers 10 bases. The receptor's source is a man under 40 in good health and CMV-seronegative. Sequencing input: PBMCs. The CDR3 is CASSTGGTGAEKLFF. The CDR3 DNA follows: TGTGCCAGCAGTACCGGAGGGACAGGGGCTGAAAAACTGTTTTTT.